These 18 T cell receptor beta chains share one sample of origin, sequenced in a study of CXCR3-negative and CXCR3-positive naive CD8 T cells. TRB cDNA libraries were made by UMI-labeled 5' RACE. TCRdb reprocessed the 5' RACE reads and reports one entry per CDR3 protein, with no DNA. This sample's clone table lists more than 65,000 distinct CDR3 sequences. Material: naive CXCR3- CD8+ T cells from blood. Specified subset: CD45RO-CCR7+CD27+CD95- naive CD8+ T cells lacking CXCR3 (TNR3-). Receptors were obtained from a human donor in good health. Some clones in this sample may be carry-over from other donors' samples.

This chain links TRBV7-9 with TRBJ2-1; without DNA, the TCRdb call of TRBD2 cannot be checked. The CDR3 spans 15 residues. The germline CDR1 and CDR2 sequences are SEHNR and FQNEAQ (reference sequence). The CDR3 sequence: CASSSRGGLNNEQFF. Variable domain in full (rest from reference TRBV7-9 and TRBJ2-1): DTGVSQNPRHKITKRGQNVTFRCDPISEHNRLYWYRQTLGQGPEFLTYFQNEAQLEKSRLLSDRFSAERPKGSFSTLEIQRTEQGDSAMYLCASSSRGGLNNEQFFGPGTRLTVL.

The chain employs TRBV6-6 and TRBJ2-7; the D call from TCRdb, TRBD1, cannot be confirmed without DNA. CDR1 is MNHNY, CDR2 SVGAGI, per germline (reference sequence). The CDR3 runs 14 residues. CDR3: CASSYSTTGYEQYF.

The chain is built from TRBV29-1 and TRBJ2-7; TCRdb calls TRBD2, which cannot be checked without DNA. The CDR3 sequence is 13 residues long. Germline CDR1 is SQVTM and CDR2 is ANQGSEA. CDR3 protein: CSGSSGGSYEQYF.

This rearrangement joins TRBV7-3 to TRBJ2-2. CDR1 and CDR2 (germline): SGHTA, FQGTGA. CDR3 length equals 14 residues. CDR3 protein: CASTSRLDTGELFF.

The CDR3 spells CASSPGDLLYF. The V gene is TRBV5-6, the J gene TRBJ2-5; TCRdb outputs TRBD2, but without DNA this stays unchecked. Germline V gene lookup returns CDR1 SGHDT and CDR2 YYEEEE. The length of the CDR3 is 11 residues.

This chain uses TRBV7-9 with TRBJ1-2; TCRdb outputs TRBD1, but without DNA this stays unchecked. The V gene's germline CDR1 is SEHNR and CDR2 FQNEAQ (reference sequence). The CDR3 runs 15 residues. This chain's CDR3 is CASSYIRGPNYGYTF.

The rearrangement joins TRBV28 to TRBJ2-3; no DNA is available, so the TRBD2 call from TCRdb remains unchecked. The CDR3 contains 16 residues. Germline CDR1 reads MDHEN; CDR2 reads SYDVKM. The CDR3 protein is CASSSALSGRSDTQYF. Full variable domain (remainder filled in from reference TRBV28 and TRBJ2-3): DVKVTQSSRYLVKRTGEKVFLECVQDMDHENMFWYRQDPGLGLRLIYFSYDVKMKEKGDIPEGYSVSREKKERFSLILESASTNQTSMYLCASSSALSGRSDTQYFGPGTRLTVL.

CDR3: CASSAGPTNSYEQYF. The chain joins TRBV19 to TRBJ2-7. CDR3 length equals 15 residues. Germline loops: CDR1 LNHDA, CDR2 SQIVND (reference sequence).

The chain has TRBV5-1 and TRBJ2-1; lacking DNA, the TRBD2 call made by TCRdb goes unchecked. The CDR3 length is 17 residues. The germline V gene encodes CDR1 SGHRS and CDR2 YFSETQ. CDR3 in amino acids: CASSLFVRGRAQDEQFF. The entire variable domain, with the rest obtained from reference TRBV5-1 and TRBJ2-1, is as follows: KAGVTQTPRYLIKTRGQQVTLSCSPISGHRSVSWYQQTPGQGLQFLFEYFSETQRNKGNFPGRFSGRQFSNSRSEMNVSTLELGDSALYLCASSLFVRGRAQDEQFFGPGTRLTVL.

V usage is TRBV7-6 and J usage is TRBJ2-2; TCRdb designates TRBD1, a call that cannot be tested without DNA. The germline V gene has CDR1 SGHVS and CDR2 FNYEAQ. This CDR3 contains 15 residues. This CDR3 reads CASREDSANTGELFF.

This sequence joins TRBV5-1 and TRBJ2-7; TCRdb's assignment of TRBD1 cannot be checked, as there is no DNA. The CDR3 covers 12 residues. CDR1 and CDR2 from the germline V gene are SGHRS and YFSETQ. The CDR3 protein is CASSSEGGEQYF.

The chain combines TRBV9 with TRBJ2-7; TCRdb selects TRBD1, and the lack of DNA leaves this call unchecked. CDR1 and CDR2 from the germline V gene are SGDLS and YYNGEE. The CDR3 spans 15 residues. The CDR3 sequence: CASSLGGLGAYEQYF.

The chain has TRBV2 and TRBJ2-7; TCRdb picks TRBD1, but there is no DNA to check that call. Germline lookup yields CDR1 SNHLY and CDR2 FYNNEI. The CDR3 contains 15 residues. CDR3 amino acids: CASSEGDSYGYEQYF. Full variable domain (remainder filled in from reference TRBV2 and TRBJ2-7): EPEVTQTPSHQVTQMGQEVILRCVPISNHLYFYWYRQILGQKVEFLVSFYNNEISEKSEIFDDQFSVERPDGSNFTLKIRSTKLEDSAMYFCASSEGDSYGYEQYFGPGTRLTVT.

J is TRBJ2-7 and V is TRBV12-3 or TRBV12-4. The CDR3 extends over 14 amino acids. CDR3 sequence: CASSSSGPAYEQYF.

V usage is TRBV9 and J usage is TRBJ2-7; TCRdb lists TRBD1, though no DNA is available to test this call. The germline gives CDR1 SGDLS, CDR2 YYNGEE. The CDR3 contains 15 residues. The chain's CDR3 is CASSVGRTGGYEQYF.

The CDR3 loop is CASRDSDSGNTIYF. The V gene is TRBV11-2, the J gene TRBJ1-3. CDR1 SGHAT and CDR2 FQNNGV come from the germline V gene. The CDR3 sequence is 14 residues long. The variable domain in full, with the rest retrieved from reference TRBV11-2 and TRBJ1-3, is EAGVAQSPRYKIIEKRQSVAFWCNPISGHATLYWYQQILGQGPKLLIQFQNNGVVDDSQLPKDRFSAERLKGVDSTLKIQPAKLEDSAVYLCASRDSDSGNTIYFGEGSWLTVV.

CDR3 protein: CASSMGLAGPQYF. The chain employs TRBV28 and TRBJ2-5; the D call of TRBD2 rests on TCRdb alone, since no DNA is present to check it. CDR3 size: 13 residues. The V gene's germline CDR1 is MDHEN and CDR2 SYDVKM.

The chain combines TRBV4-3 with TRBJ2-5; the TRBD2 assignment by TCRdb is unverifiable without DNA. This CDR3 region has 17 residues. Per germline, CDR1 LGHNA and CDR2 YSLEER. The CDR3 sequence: CASSQEMGLAGVETQYF.